A selection of T cell receptor beta chains follows, all from one sample in a study of blood T cell repertoires in COVID-19. The method was immunoSEQ multiplex PCR; TCRdb's version includes in-frame clones alone and lacks a portion of them. The sample has some 340,000 clones, 75% to 90% seen once. The sequenced sample was peripheral blood. These receptors all stem from a woman under 30 with acute or convalescent COVID-19. CDR3s include the opening cysteine and the closing phenylalanine or tryptophan. Fields, in order: CDR3 length, J gene, clone size, D gene, V gene, CDR3 DNA, CDR3 protein. The D gene is left open where the match is weak. Size is omitted from some rows. Given values are once, few, many or a class for expanded clones.

cdr3_length: 16
j_call: TRBJ2-1
clone_size: -
d_call: TRBD2
v_call: TRBV7-3
cdr3_nt: TGTGCCAGCAGCTTTCGTGCTAGCGGGGCTTACAATGAGCAGTTCTTC
cdr3_aa: CASSFRASGAYNEQFF

cdr3_length: 17
j_call: TRBJ2-2
clone_size: -
d_call: TRBD2
v_call: TRBV28
cdr3_nt: TGTGCCAGCAGTTTTTCCCGACTGCCTAGCGGTACCGGGGAGCTGTTTTTT
cdr3_aa: CASSFSRLPSGTGELFF

cdr3_length: 15
j_call: TRBJ1-2
clone_size: -
d_call: -
v_call: TRBV5-6
cdr3_nt: TGTGCCAGCAGCTTAACAGCATATCTTAACTATGGCTACACCTTC
cdr3_aa: CASSLTAYLNYGYTF

cdr3_length: 12
j_call: TRBJ1-2
clone_size: -
d_call: -
v_call: TRBV2
cdr3_nt: TGTGCCAGCAATAAGGGGTCAGATGGCTACACCTTC
cdr3_aa: CASNKGSDGYTF

cdr3_length: 15
j_call: TRBJ1-5
clone_size: -
d_call: TRBD1
v_call: TRBV19
cdr3_nt: TGTGCCAGTAGCCCCCGACAGGGCCTCAATCAGCCCCAGCATTTT
cdr3_aa: CASSPRQGLNQPQHF

cdr3_length: 15
j_call: TRBJ1-6
clone_size: -
d_call: TRBD1
v_call: TRBV28
cdr3_nt: TGTGCCAGCAGTCCACGACAGGGCTATAATTCACCCCTCCACTTT
cdr3_aa: CASSPRQGYNSPLHF

cdr3_length: 13
j_call: TRBJ1-5
clone_size: once
d_call: -
v_call: TRBV19
cdr3_nt: TGTGCCAGTACCCTGGCAAGCAATCAGCCCCAGCATTTT
cdr3_aa: CASTLASNQPQHF

cdr3_length: 17
j_call: TRBJ1-2
clone_size: -
d_call: -
v_call: TRBV5-1
cdr3_nt: TGCGCCAGCAGCTCGTATCGAGGGTCTACTGGGGAGTATGGCTACACCTTC
cdr3_aa: CASSSYRGSTGEYGYTF

cdr3_length: 15
j_call: TRBJ2-7
clone_size: -
d_call: -
v_call: TRBV7-2
cdr3_nt: TGTGCCAGCAGGGACCCAGGACCGGGATCCTACGAGCAGTACTTC
cdr3_aa: CASRDPGPGSYEQYF

cdr3_length: 16
j_call: TRBJ1-4
clone_size: -
d_call: TRBD1
v_call: TRBV19
cdr3_nt: TGTGCCAGTAGTATTGGGACAGTTGCAACTAATGAAAAACTGTTTTTT
cdr3_aa: CASSIGTVATNEKLFF

cdr3_length: 14
j_call: TRBJ1-4
clone_size: -
d_call: TRBD1
v_call: TRBV2
cdr3_nt: TGTGCCAGCAGTGATGTGCAGGGGGGTGAAAAACTGTTTTTT
cdr3_aa: CASSDVQGGEKLFF

cdr3_length: 13
j_call: TRBJ1-5
clone_size: -
d_call: -
v_call: TRBV6-4
cdr3_nt: TGTGCCAGCGGCACGGACTCTAATCAGCCCCAGCATTTT
cdr3_aa: CASGTDSNQPQHF

cdr3_length: 11
j_call: TRBJ2-7
clone_size: -
d_call: -
v_call: TRBV5-1
cdr3_nt: TGCGCCAGCAGCTTGGCCGGCGAGCAGTACTTC
cdr3_aa: CASSLAGEQYF

cdr3_length: 12
j_call: TRBJ2-1
clone_size: -
d_call: -
v_call: TRBV5-1
cdr3_nt: TGCGCCAGCAGAGAAGACATCCATGAGCAGTTCTTC
cdr3_aa: CASREDIHEQFF

cdr3_length: 16
j_call: TRBJ2-1
clone_size: -
d_call: TRBD1
v_call: TRBV4-1
cdr3_nt: TGCGCCAGCAGCCCCCGTCTTGAGGGGGCCCACAATGAGCAGTTCTTC
cdr3_aa: CASSPRLEGAHNEQFF

cdr3_length: 15
j_call: TRBJ2-2
clone_size: -
d_call: -
v_call: TRBV2
cdr3_nt: TGTGCCAGCAGATTTTCGGACTCCTACACCGGGGAGCTGTTTTTT
cdr3_aa: CASRFSDSYTGELFF

cdr3_length: 15
j_call: TRBJ1-3
clone_size: -
d_call: -
v_call: TRBV9
cdr3_nt: TGTGCCAGCAGCGTAGATAGTCTCGCCGGAAACACCATATATTTT
cdr3_aa: CASSVDSLAGNTIYF

cdr3_length: 14
j_call: TRBJ1-2
clone_size: few
d_call: TRBD1
v_call: TRBV5-4
cdr3_nt: TGTGCCAGCAGCTATGGACAGGTATCCTATGGCTACACCTTC
cdr3_aa: CASSYGQVSYGYTF

cdr3_length: 14
j_call: TRBJ2-7
clone_size: few
d_call: TRBD2
v_call: TRBV28
cdr3_nt: TGTGCCAGCAGGGCGACTAGCGGGTCCTACGAGCAGTACTTC
cdr3_aa: CASRATSGSYEQYF

cdr3_length: 12
j_call: TRBJ2-7
clone_size: -
d_call: -
v_call: TRBV19
cdr3_nt: TGTGCCAGTAGTCCGTCGGGGTACGAGCAGTACTTC
cdr3_aa: CASSPSGYEQYF